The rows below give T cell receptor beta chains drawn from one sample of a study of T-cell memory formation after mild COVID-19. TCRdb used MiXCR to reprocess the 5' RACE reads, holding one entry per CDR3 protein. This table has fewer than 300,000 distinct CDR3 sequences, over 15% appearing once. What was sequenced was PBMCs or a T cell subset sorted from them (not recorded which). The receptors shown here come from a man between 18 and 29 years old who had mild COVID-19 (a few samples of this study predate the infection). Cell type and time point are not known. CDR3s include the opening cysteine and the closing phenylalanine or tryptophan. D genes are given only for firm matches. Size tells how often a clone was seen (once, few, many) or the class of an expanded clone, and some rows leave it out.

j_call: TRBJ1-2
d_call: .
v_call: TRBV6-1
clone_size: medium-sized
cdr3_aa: CASREGGHGYTF
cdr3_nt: TGTGCCAGCAGAGAGGGGGGACATGGCTACACCTTC

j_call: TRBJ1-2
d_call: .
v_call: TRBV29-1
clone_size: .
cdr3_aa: CSVVNSRGPTGYTF
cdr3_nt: TGCAGCGTTGTTAACTCCCGGGGCCCGACTGGCTACACCTTC

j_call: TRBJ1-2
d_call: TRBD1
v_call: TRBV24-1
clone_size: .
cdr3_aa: CATSDSTGDGYTF
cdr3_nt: TGTGCCACCAGTGATTCAACAGGGGATGGCTACACCTTC

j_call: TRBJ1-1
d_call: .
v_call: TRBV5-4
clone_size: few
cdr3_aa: CASSRLGVTEAFF
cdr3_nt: TGTGCCAGCAGTAGGTTAGGGGTAACTGAAGCTTTCTTT

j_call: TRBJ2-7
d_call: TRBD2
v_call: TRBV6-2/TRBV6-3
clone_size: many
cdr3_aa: CASGQSGGPLLRYF
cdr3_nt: TGTGCCAGCGGGCAAAGCGGGGGGCCCCTTCTGCGGTACTTC

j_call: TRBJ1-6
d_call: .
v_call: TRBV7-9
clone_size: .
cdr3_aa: CASSLGGTGPLHF
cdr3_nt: TGTGCCAGCAGCTTAGGGGGCACCGGACCCCTCCACTTT

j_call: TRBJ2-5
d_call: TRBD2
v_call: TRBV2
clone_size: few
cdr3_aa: CASKRGAGETQYF
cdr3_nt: TGTGCCAGTAAGCGGGGGGCCGGGGAGACCCAGTACTTC

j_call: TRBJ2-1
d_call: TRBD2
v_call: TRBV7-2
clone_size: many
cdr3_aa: CASSPRGLAGGLSYNEQFF
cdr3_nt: TGTGCCAGCAGCCCCAGAGGTTTAGCGGGGGGACTCTCCTACAATGAGCAGTTCTTC

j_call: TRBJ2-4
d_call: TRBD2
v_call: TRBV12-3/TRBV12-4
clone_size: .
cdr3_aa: CASRLAGGLIQYF
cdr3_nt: TGTGCCAGCAGATTGGCGGGGGGTCTAATTCAGTACTTC

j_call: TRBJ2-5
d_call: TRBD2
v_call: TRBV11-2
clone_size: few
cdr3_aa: CASVGLAGETQYF
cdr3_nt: TGTGCCAGCGTTGGACTAGCGGGAGAGACCCAGTACTTC

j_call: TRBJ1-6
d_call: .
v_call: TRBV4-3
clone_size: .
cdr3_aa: CASSRRGGANSPLHF
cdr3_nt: TGCGCCAGCAGCCGCAGGGGAGGCGCGAATTCACCCCTCCACTTT

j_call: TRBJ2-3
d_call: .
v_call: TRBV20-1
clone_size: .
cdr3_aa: CSAARGRRTDTQYF
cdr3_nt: TGCAGTGCTGCCCGGGGGAGACGCACAGATACGCAGTATTTT

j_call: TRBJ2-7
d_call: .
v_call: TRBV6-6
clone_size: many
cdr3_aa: CASSPGDAYEQYF
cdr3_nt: TGTGCCAGCAGCCCCGGGGATGCCTACGAGCAGTACTTC

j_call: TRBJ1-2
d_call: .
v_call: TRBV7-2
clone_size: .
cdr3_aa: CASSLEQWGGYTF
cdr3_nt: TGTGCCAGCAGCTTAGAGCAGTGGGGTGGCTACACCTTC

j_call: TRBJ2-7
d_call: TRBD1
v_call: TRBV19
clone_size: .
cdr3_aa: CASSTDRVGYEQYF
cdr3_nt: TGTGCCAGTAGTACCGACAGGGTAGGCTACGAGCAGTACTTC

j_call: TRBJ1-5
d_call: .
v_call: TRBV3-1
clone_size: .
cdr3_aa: CASSHGDYQPQHF
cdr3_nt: TGTGCCAGCAGCCACGGAGACTATCAGCCCCAGCATTTT

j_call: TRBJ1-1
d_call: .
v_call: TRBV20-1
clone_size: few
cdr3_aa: CSERGRNTEAFF
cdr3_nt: TGCAGTGAGAGGGGTAGGAACACTGAAGCTTTCTTT

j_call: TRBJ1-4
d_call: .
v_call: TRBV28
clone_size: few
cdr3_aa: CASSLTPPWRKLFF
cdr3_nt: TGTGCCAGCAGTTTAACACCCCCTTGGCGAAAACTGTTTTTT

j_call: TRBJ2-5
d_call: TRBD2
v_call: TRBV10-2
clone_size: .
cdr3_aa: CASSEGLAGGQETQYF
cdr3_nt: TGCGCCAGCAGTGAGGGGCTAGCGGGGGGTCAAGAGACCCAGTACTTC

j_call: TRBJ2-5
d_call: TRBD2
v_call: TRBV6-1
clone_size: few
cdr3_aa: CASSEGPGRGETQYF
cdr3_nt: TGTGCCAGCAGTGAAGGCCCCGGGAGGGGAGAGACCCAGTACTTC

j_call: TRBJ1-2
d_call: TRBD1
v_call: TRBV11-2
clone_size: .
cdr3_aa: CASSRAGWGQGDGYTF
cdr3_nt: TGTGCCAGCAGCCGCGCTGGGTGGGGACAGGGAGATGGCTACACCTTC

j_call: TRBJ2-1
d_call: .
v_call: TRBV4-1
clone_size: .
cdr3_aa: CASSQEFGRSSYNEQFF
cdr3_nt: TGCGCCAGCAGCCAAGAATTTGGCAGGAGCTCCTACAATGAGCAGTTCTTC

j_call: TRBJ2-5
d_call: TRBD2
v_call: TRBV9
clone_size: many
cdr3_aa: CASSEGLAVTQYF
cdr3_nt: TGTGCCAGCAGCGAGGGACTAGCCGTGACCCAGTACTTC

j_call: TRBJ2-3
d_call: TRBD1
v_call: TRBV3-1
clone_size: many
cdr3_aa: CASSPDRGLVTDTQYF
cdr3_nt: TGTGCCAGCAGCCCGGACAGGGGGCTGGTCACAGATACGCAGTATTTT

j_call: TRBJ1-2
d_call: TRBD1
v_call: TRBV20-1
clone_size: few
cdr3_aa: CSARLTGGYNYGYTF
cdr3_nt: TGCAGTGCTAGGTTGACAGGGGGATATAACTATGGCTACACCTTC

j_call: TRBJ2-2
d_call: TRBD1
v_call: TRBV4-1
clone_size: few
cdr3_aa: CASSRDPGGGRTGELFF
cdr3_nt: TGCGCCAGCAGCCGAGACCCAGGGGGCGGAAGGACCGGGGAGCTGTTTTTT

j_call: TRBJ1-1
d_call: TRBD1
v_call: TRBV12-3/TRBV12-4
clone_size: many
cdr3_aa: CASKPMGTGGTEAFF
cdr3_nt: TGTGCCAGCAAGCCCATGGGGACAGGGGGGACTGAAGCTTTCTTT

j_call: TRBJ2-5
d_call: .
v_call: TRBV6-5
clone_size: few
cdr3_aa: CASSYGWGRGETQYF
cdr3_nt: TGTGCCAGCAGTTACGGGTGGGGGCGAGGGGAGACCCAGTACTTC

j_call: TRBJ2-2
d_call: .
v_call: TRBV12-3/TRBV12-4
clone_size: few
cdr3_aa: CASSEIRRELFF
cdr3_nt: TGTGCCAGCAGCGAGATCCGCCGGGAGCTGTTTTTT

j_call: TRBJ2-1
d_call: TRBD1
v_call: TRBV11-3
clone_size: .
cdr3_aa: CASSFGADRGKYEQFF
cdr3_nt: TGTGCCAGCAGCTTTGGAGCGGACAGGGGGAAATATGAGCAGTTCTTC

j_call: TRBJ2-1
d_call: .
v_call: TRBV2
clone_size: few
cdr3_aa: CALRRTALDNEQFF
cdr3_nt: TGTGCCCTCCGGCGAACAGCCTTGGACAATGAGCAGTTCTTC

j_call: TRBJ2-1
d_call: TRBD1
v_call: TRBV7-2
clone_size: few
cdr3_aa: CASKTWDRGPNEQFF
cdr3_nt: TGTGCCAGCAAGACGTGGGACAGGGGGCCCAATGAGCAGTTCTTC

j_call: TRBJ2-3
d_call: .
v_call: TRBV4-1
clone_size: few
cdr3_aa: CASSHRGGPDTQYF
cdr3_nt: TGCGCCAGCAGCCACAGGGGGGGCCCAGATACGCAGTATTTT

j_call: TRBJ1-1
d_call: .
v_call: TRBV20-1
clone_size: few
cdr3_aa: CSARQGNTEAFF
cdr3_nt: TGCAGTGCTAGACAGGGGAACACTGAAGCTTTCTTT

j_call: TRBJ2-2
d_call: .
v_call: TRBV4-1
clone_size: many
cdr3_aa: CASSPPGLNTGELFF
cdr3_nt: TGCGCCAGCAGCCCGCCAGGTCTGAACACCGGGGAGCTGTTTTTT

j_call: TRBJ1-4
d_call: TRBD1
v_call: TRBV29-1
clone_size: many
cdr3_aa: CSVGQGGEKLFF
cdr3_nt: TGCAGCGTTGGACAGGGGGGAGAAAAACTGTTTTTT

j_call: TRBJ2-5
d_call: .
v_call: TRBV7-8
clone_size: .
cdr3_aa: CASSLVPPETQYF
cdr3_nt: TGTGCCAGCAGCTTAGTACCGCCCGAGACCCAGTACTTC

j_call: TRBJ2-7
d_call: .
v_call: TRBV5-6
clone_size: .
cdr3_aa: CASSLERETYEQYF
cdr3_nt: TGTGCCAGCAGCTTAGAGAGGGAAACCTACGAGCAGTACTTC

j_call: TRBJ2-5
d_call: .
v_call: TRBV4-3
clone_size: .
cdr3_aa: CASSQDLRGQETQYF
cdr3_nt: TGCGCCAGCAGCCAAGATTTGCGGGGCCAAGAGACCCAGTACTTC

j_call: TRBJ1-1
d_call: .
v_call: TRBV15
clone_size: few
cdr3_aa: CATSRPGGNTEAFF
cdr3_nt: TGTGCCACCAGCAGGCCTGGGGGAAACACTGAAGCTTTCTTT